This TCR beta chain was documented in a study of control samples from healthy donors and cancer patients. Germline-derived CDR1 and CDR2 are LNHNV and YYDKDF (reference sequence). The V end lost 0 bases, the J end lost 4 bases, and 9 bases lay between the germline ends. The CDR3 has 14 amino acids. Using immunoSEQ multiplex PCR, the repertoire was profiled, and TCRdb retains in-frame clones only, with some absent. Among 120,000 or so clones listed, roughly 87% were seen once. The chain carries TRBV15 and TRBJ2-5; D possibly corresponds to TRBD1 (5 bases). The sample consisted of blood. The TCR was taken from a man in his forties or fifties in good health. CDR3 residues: CATSRDLGRETQYF. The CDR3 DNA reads TGTGCCACCAGCAGAGATCTGGGGCGAGAGACCCAGTACTTC.